This T cell receptor beta chain is from a study of human thymus T cells. This clone was recorded only once. Each of the donors was a healthy Finnish infant who was undergoing open corrective cardiac surgery for congenital heart defects. Produced via immunoSEQ multiplex PCR; TCRdb's table is partial and in-frame only. The table has some 40,000 clones, about 94% seen once. This TCR was sampled from a boy younger than two with a congenital heart defect but otherwise immunologically healthy. The sequenced sample was blood.

The CDR3 loop reads CASSELAGGPGELFF. The DNA for the CDR3 is TGTGCCAGCAGTGAACTAGCGGGGGGGCCCGGGGAGCTGTTTTTT. This chain links TRBV2 with TRBJ2-2, with 12 bases identical to TRBD2. The CDR3 is 15 residues long. Germline trimming cut 2 bases from V and 6 bases from J; bases unmatched to any gene: 1. Germline values: CDR1 SNHLY, CDR2 FYNNEI.